The 8 T cell receptor beta chains given below trace back to one sample, sequenced in a study of T-cell reconstitution after alpha-beta-depleted transplantation in children. TCRbeta library construction was performed incorporating unique molecular identifiers. TCRdb fed the PCR reads into MiXCR, producing one record per CDR3 protein. Among 44,000 or so distinct CDR3 sequences listed, around 8.8% were seen once. Sequenced material: PBMCs, mostly from graft donor cells, taken 60 days after TCRalphabeta/CD19-depleted stem cell transplant. These TCRs come from a male patient aged 2 to 10 who had a stem cell transplant for chronic granulomatous disease, so the T cells may come from the graft donor.

Comments on this clonotype: A much bigger clone sits one base away, suggesting this may be a read error. The rearrangement uses TRBV20-1 and TRBJ2-7, with D possibly being TRBD1 (6 bases). This CDR3 spans 12 amino acids. In germline, CDR1 is DFQATT, CDR2 SNEGSKA (reference sequence). The V end lost 6 bases, the J end lost 0 bases, and 9 bases lay between the germline ends. The CDR3 sequence: CSAGTSSYEQYF. The CDR3 DNA is TGCAGTGCCGGGACATCCTCCTACGAGCAGTACTTC.

This clonotype was found many times. V and J are TRBV24-1 and TRBJ2-1, with 10 bases identical to TRBD2. V dropped 3 bases and J dropped 8; count of bases not matched to a gene: 6. The CDR3 has 15 amino acids. The V gene's germline CDR1 is KGHDR and CDR2 SFDVKD. In DNA form, the CDR3 reads TGTGCCACCAGTGATACTAGCGGGAAGGCCTATGAGCAGTTCTTC. Encoded protein: CATSDTSGKAYEQFF.

This clonotype ranks as medium-sized. This rearrangement joins TRBV15 to TRBJ2-1; maybe TRBD2 (6 bases). The CDR3 covers 15 residues. Trimming left V 0 bases short and J 6 bases short, with 12 bases between. Germline CDR1 is LNHNV and CDR2 is YYDKDF (reference sequence). This CDR3 reads CATSRDYRGGNEQFF. Here the CDR3 DNA reads TGTGCCACCAGCAGAGATTATCGGGGAGGCAATGAGCAGTTCTTC.

This clonotype was seen repeatedly, ten times or more. CDR3 in amino acids: CASSSTANSPLHF. CDR3 in DNA: TGTGCCAGCAGCTCGACAGCCAATTCACCCCTCCACTTT. The chain recombines TRBV7-2 with TRBJ1-6; D may be TRBD1 (5 bases). CDR3 size: 13 residues. Trimming removed 4 bases at V and 7 bases at J, with 8 bases between. The V gene's germline CDR1 is SGHTA and CDR2 FQGNSA.

There are many counts of this clonotype. This chain uses TRBV5-1 with TRBJ2-7, with TRBD2 as a possible D gene (6 bases). The germline CDR1 and CDR2 sequences are SGHRS and YFSETQ. The CDR3 totals 16 residues. V dropped 2 bases and J dropped 1 base, with 16 bases sitting between them. DNA of the CDR3: TGCGCCAGCAGCTTTTCTGCCGGGACTGGATCCTACGAGCAGTACTTC. Its protein is CASSFSAGTGSYEQYF.

This clonotype was detected ten times or more. This chain links TRBV20-1 with TRBJ2-7; D ambiguous. The ends were cut back, 1 base at V and 3 bases at J, with 7 bases in the middle. The CDR3 covers 12 residues. The germline V gene encodes CDR1 DFQATT and CDR2 SNEGSKA (reference sequence). CDR3 sequence (DNA): TGCAGTGCTAGAGGGCCCTTCTACGAGCAGTACTTC. Translation: CSARGPFYEQYF.

This clonotype has at least ten counts. The chain combines TRBV30 with TRBJ2-1, with TRBD2 identical over 12 bases. J was trimmed by 0 bases and V by 2 bases; bases with no gene match: 2. CDR1 GTSNPN and CDR2 SVGIG come from the germline V gene (reference sequence). The CDR3 sequence is 16 residues long. The CDR3 loop reads CAWSPTSGSSYNEQFF. The CDR3 DNA follows: TGTGCCTGGAGTCCGACTAGCGGGAGCTCCTACAATGAGCAGTTCTTC.

There are many counts of this clonotype. A junction end diverges from the germline sequence, so it may reflect a read error. This chain joins TRBV4-1 and TRBJ1-1; D gene ambiguous. Germline CDR1 is MGHRA and CDR2 is YSYEKL. CDR3 length: 14 amino acids. The CDR3 DNA reads TGCGCCAGCAGCCAATTAAGTTCGAACACTGAAGCTTTATTT. Residues: CASSQLSSNTEALF.